The 5 T cell receptor beta chains reported below all come from one sample, sequenced in a study of early T cells in non-severe SARS-CoV-2 infection. From the 5' RACE reads, TCRdb called clonotypes with MiXCR, one entry per CDR3 protein. The sample has under 85,000 distinct CDR3 sequences, 9.5% seen once. The sequenced sample was whole blood. These receptors originate from an adult who was a healthcare worker with PCR-confirmed SARS-CoV-2 infection or an uninfected control (not recorded which).

The chain is built from TRBV14 and TRBJ2-1, with no clear D. This CDR3 spans 14 amino acids. V lost 1 base to trimming and J lost 4 bases, with 8 bases between them. CDR1 and CDR2 (germline): SGHDN, FVKESK. CDR3 residues: CASSQVGWYNEQFF. In DNA, the CDR3 is TGTGCCAGCAGCCAAGTAGGGTGGTACAATGAGCAGTTCTTC.

This clonotype has at least ten counts. V and J are TRBV3-1 and TRBJ2-7; 7 bases map to TRBD1. Per germline, CDR1 LGHDT and CDR2 YNNKEL (reference sequence). V lost 1 base and J lost 5; bases outside the gene matches: 8. This CDR3 contains 15 residues. CDR3: CASSQAFRGWDEQYF. In nucleotides, the CDR3 is TGTGCCAGCAGCCAAGCTTTCAGGGGGTGGGACGAGCAGTACTTC.

Many counts were recorded for this clonotype. The rearrangement joins TRBV3-1 to TRBJ2-7; D is unclear. The V gene lost 0 bases and the J gene lost 2 bases, with 5 bases spanning the gap. This CDR3 has 13 residues. The germline CDR1 and CDR2 sequences are LGHDT and YNNKEL (reference sequence). The CDR3 is CASSQDQAYEQYF. The CDR3 coding sequence is TGTGCCAGCAGCCAAGATCAGGCCTACGAGCAGTACTTC.

The CDR3 DNA is TGCGCCAGCAGCTTGGGGAGTATAGGGGCGGTTTTCTACGAGCAGTACTTC. It is translated as CASSLGSIGAVFYEQYF. J is TRBJ2-7 and V is TRBV5-1, with D tentatively TRBD1 (5 bases). V gave up 0 bases and J gave up 3 bases, with 19 bases separating them. In germline, CDR1 is SGHRS, CDR2 YFSETQ. CDR3 length equals 17 residues. Variable domain in full (rest from reference TRBV5-1 and TRBJ2-7): KAGVTQTPRYLIKTRGQQVTLSCSPISGHRSVSWYQQTPGQGLQFLFEYFSETQRNKGNFPGRFSGRQFSNSRSEMNVSTLELGDSALYLCASSLGSIGAVFYEQYFGPGTRLTVT.

This chain connects TRBV21-1 to TRBJ1-4. TRBV21-1 is recorded as a pseudogene. This CDR3 spans 17 amino acids. The CDR3: CASSKVIPEAGSEKLFF. DNA of the CDR3: TGTGCCAGCAGCAAAGTCATACCGGAGGCGGGTAGTGAAAAACTGTTTTTT.